This T cell receptor beta chain is from a study of shared clonotypes between healthy human individuals. This clone was counted once. J was trimmed by 0 bases and V by 6 bases; bases with no gene match: 6. Germline values: CDR1 PRHDT, CDR2 FYEKMQ (reference sequence). This CDR3 contains 16 residues. Here immunoSEQ multiplex PCR was the method, and the copy in TCRdb shows in-frame clones only, minus some. The sample has about 100,000 clones; less than 80% are singletons. The TCR comes from a woman aged 25 to 45 in good health. The genes are TRBV13 and TRBJ2-1; 9 bases are shared with TRBD1. The specimen sequenced was memory CD8+ T cells sorted from blood. The subset denotes: CD45RO+ cells pooled with CCR7-negative TemRA cells. Here the CDR3 DNA reads TGTGCCAGCAGACGGCGGGGACAGGGCTCCTACAATGAGCAGTTCTTC. It codes for CASRRRGQGSYNEQFF.